These 29 T cell receptor beta chains share one sample of origin, sequenced in a study of blood T cells in healthy people across ages. Together with a sample-barcoded 5' primer, a J-beta primer mix was included in a second PCR lasting about 7 to 12 cycles. TCRdb called the 5' RACE reads again in MiXCR, with one record for every CDR3 protein. This sample has 1.4 million or so distinct CDR3 sequences; approximately 43% occur once, and the top ten carry about 3.8%. Sequenced input: blood. These receptors all stem from a woman aged 18-35 years in good health.

The genes are TRBV29-1 and TRBJ2-7, with 8 bases identical to TRBD2. The CDR3 covers 12 residues. With V trimmed by 6 bases and J by 2 bases, 3 bases remained unmatched. Germline assignment: CDR1 SQVTM and CDR2 ANQGSEA. The CDR3 bases are TGCAGCGTCCCCGGGGGGGCCTACGAGCAGTACTTC. Its protein product is CSVPGGAYEQYF.

This clonotype was found a few times. The chain couples TRBV29-1 to TRBJ1-5; D might be TRBD1 (5 bases). V lost 4 bases and J 4 bases, leaving 11 bases between the germline ends. The CDR3 is 13 amino acids. CDR1 and CDR2 (germline): SQVTM, ANQGSEA. CDR3 DNA sequence: TGCAGCGTTGTAGAACAGGTGAATCAGCCCCAGCATTTT. Its protein is CSVVEQVNQPQHF.

In DNA form, the CDR3 reads TGTGCCAGCAGCTTAGTATCGGCGGGGGGTTACAATGAGCAGTACTTC. Amino acids: CASSLVSAGGYNEQYF. The chain joins TRBV7-2 to TRBJ2-7; 8 bases agree with TRBD2. The CDR3 is made up of 16 amino acids. CDR1 is SGHTA and CDR2 is FQGNSA in the germline V gene. V shed 1 base, J shed 7 bases, and the junction held 12 bases outside the gene matches.

As for this clonotype: A read error may produce the germline difference seen at one junction end. This rearrangement joins TRBV25-1 to TRBJ1-1; D is undetermined. The CDR3 is made up of 16 amino acids. The germline CDR1 and CDR2 sequences are MGHDK and SYGVNS. The CDR3 DNA reads TGTGCCAGCAGCACCAAAGAGGGTTTTATGTACACGGAAGCTTTCTTT. Protein product: CASSTKEGFMYTEAFF.

The V call is TRBV12-3 or TRBV12-4, the J call TRBJ2-7; D is unresolved. This CDR3 has 12 residues. V lost 7 bases, J lost 4 bases, and 11 bases lay in between. This chain's CDR3 is CASTRLGYEQYF. The CDR3 nucleotides read TGTGCCAGCACCCGCCTAGGGTACGAGCAGTACTTC.

This clonotype showed up just a few times. The CDR3 reads CASSRYNQPQHF. The DNA of the CDR3 is TGTGCCAGCAGTCGTTACAATCAGCCCCAGCATTTT. The rearrangement links TRBV7-2 to TRBJ1-5; no firm D call. The germline V gene encodes CDR1 SGHTA and CDR2 FQGNSA. Trimming took 6 bases from V and 3 from J, leaving 6 bases between them. This CDR3 has 12 amino acids.

The rearrangement links TRBV7-3 to TRBJ1-1; no definite D call. V was cut by 4 bases and J by 0 bases, with 12 bases left in between. The CDR3 length is 15 residues. Germline assignment: CDR1 SGHTA and CDR2 FQGTGA. The CDR3 nucleotides read TGTGCCAGCAGCTCCTTGGCATTAATGAACACTGAAGCTTTCTTT. Translating gives CASSSLALMNTEAFF. Looking up the rest from reference TRBV7-3 and TRBJ1-1 gives the full variable domain: GAGVSQTPSNKVTEKGKYVELRCDPISGHTALYWYRQSLGQGPEFLIYFQGTGAADDSGLPNDRFFAVRPEGSVSTLKIQRTERGDSAVYLCASSSLALMNTEAFFGQGTRLTVV.

The chain has TRBV20-1 and TRBJ1-1, with TRBD1 identical over 8 bases. The J segment lost 4 bases and the V segment lost 6 bases, leaving 4 bases of the junction unmatched. This CDR3 has 12 amino acids. CDR1 DFQATT and CDR2 SNEGSKA come from the germline V gene (reference sequence). The CDR3 is CSARQGPTEAFF. The CDR3 bases are TGCAGTGCCCGACAGGGGCCCACTGAAGCTTTCTTT.

This clonotype was detected a few times. The chain carries TRBV4-1 and TRBJ2-3, with 7 nucleotides matching TRBD2. The CDR3 runs 18 residues. Germline V gene data show CDR1 as MGHRA and CDR2 as YSYEKL. V was pared by 1 base and J by 7 bases, with 17 bases of the junction left unmatched. In DNA, the CDR3 is TGCGCCAGCAGCCAAGGAAGCACACGACTAGCAACCATACATACGCAGTATTTT. It encodes CASSQGSTRLATIHTQYF.

In its sample, this clonotype was seen many times. This chain links TRBV20-1 with TRBJ2-6; D is ambiguous. From germline, CDR1 is DFQATT and CDR2 SNEGSKA (reference sequence). V lost 0 bases to trimming and J lost 4 bases, with 7 bases between them. The CDR3 consists of 14 residues. CDR3 nucleotide sequence: TGCAGTGCTAGAGATCGGAGCGGGGCCAACGTCCTGACTTTC. Translation gives CSARDRSGANVLTF.

Of note for this clonotype: A much bigger clone sits one base away, suggesting this may be a read error. This rearrangement joins TRBV10-3 to TRBJ1-1, with a weak D call TRBD1 (5 bases). The V gene's germline CDR1 is ENHRY and CDR2 SYGVKD. CDR3 size: 14 residues. This chain's CDR3 is CAISVQGANTGAFF. DNA of the CDR3: TGTGCCATCAGTGTCCAGGGCGCGAACACTGGAGCTTTCTTT.

Many counts were recorded for this clonotype. The genes are TRBV12-3 or TRBV12-4 and TRBJ2-1; D unclear. The CDR3 is 13 residues long. Trimming cost V 3 bases and J 7 bases, with 10 bases left between them. This CDR3 reads CASSFGPLNEQFF. CDR3 DNA: TGTGCCAGCAGTTTCGGGCCCCTAAATGAGCAGTTCTTC.

This clonotype was seen a handful of times. The rearrangement uses TRBV28 and TRBJ2-7; D is perhaps TRBD2 (5 bases). The J call is uncertain, as TRBJ2-5 better fits the DNA end. From germline, CDR1 is MDHEN and CDR2 SYDVKM. The CDR3 sequence is 14 residues long. CDR3 nucleotide sequence: TGTGCCAGCAGTTCTCTCGACGGGGAAGAGACCCAGTACTTC. This gives the protein CASSSLDGEETQYF.

This sequence joins TRBV5-1 and TRBJ1-1; D is uncertain. Trimming took off 7 bases at V and 1 base at J, with 14 bases between the two ends. Germline V gene data show CDR1 as SGHRS and CDR2 as YFSETQ. The length of the CDR3 is 14 residues. The CDR3 region has the DNA TGCGCCAGCCAGTGGGAATATGGGAACACTGAAGCTTTCTTT. The encoded protein is CASQWEYGNTEAFF.

This clonotype was counted between two and nine times. The V call is TRBV7-3, the J call TRBJ2-1; D unclear. This CDR3 is built from 13 residues. Germline lookup yields CDR1 SGHTA and CDR2 FQGTGA. Trimming pared 2 bases from V and 9 bases from J, leaving 11 bases between. CDR3 nucleotides: TGTGCCAGCAGCTTAGACGGTAACGGTGAGCAGTTCTTC. Protein product: CASSLDGNGEQFF.

This clonotype was seen many times. The gene calls are TRBV3-1 and TRBJ2-2; D remains unclear. The germline CDR1 and CDR2 sequences are LGHDT and YNNKEL (reference sequence). The V end lost 3 bases, the J end lost 7 bases, and 9 bases lay between the germline ends. The length of the CDR3 is 13 residues. This CDR3 is CASSQQLVGELFF. CDR3 coding DNA: TGTGCCAGCAGCCAGCAGTTGGTCGGGGAGCTGTTTTTT.

This clonotype was seen a handful of times. J is TRBJ2-1 and V is TRBV6-6; TRBD2 matches at 16 bases. After removal of 5 bases from V and 7 bases from J, the junction contained 8 bases not matched to a gene. Germline CDR1 reads MNHNY; CDR2 reads SVGAGI (reference sequence). This CDR3 is built from 17 residues. The CDR3 DNA is TGTGCCAGCAGTCGCGGGACTAGCGGGGGGGCCCGGAATGAGCAGTTCTTC. Protein product: CASSRGTSGGARNEQFF.

The chain links TRBV5-6 to TRBJ1-2; unclear D gene. Germline V CDR1 and CDR2: SGHDT, YYEEEE. The CDR3 contains 15 residues. V was shortened by 0 bases and J by 4 bases, with 13 bases between the two germline ends. CDR3 sequence reads: CASSLGLTGSYGYTF. The CDR3 DNA reads as TGTGCCAGCAGCTTGGGGCTCACGGGGAGCTATGGCTACACCTTC.

In nucleotides, the CDR3 is TGTGCCAGCAGCCAAGTTGGATTAGTCAACTATGGCTACACCTTC. It codes for CASSQVGLVNYGYTF. The chain has TRBV3-1 and TRBJ1-2; D is uncertain. This CDR3 is 15 amino acids long. With 1 base removed from V and 2 bases from J, the gap between germline ends came to 11 bases. Germline V CDR1 and CDR2: LGHDT, YNNKEL (reference sequence).

This CDR3 reads CASSYRQGKWTQYF. As DNA, the CDR3 is TGTGCCAGCAGTTACCGCCAGGGAAAGTGGACGCAGTATTTT. The chain carries TRBV6-5 and TRBJ2-3; weak D call: TRBD1 (5 bases). Trimming removed 2 bases from V and 9 bases from J, with 15 bases in between. This CDR3 contains 14 residues. CDR1 is MNHEY, CDR2 SVGAGI, per germline.

The table lists this clonotype with a few counts. The J gene is TRBJ2-3, the V gene TRBV7-2, with a weak D call TRBD2 (6 bases). This CDR3 spans 15 amino acids. V was pared by 6 bases and J by 4 bases, with 17 bases between. Germline CDR1 reads SGHTA; CDR2 reads FQGNSA. This chain's CDR3 is CASRLASLGADTQYF. The CDR3, as DNA: TGTGCCAGCAGGCTAGCGTCCCTCGGCGCAGATACGCAGTATTTT. Drawing the rest from reference TRBV7-2 and TRBJ2-3, the complete variable domain is GAGVSQSPSNKVTEKGKDVELRCDPISGHTALYWYRQSLGQGLEFLIYFQGNSAPDKSGLPSDRFSAERTGGSVSTLTIQRTQQEDSAVYLCASRLASLGADTQYFGPGTRLTVL.

The chain carries TRBV12-3 or TRBV12-4 and TRBJ2-5; D unresolved. The CDR3 is 12 residues long. V was pared by 2 bases and J by 11 bases, with 12 bases between. The CDR3 DNA is TGTGCCAGCAGTTTAACCGGCGTTCGGCAGTACTTC. Amino acids: CASSLTGVRQYF.

In its sample, this clonotype was seen a few times. The chain links TRBV7-2 to TRBJ1-6, with TRBD1 as a possible D gene (5 bases). This CDR3 has 16 amino acids. Germline CDR1 reads SGHTA; CDR2 reads FQGNSA. V was pared by 1 base and J by 6 bases, with 13 bases between. The CDR3 coding sequence is TGTGCCAGCAGCTTAGGGCCGGGACTGAGTAATTCACCCCTCCACTTT. It is translated as CASSLGPGLSNSPLHF.

The table lists this clonotype with many counts. CDR3 protein: CASSQGILAGVSTDTQYF. CDR3 DNA: TGTGCCAGCAGCCAAGGGATTCTAGCGGGAGTGAGCACAGATACGCAGTATTTT. This chain links TRBV4-2 with TRBJ2-3; 10 bases agree with TRBD2. The length of the CDR3 is 18 residues. With 1 base clipped from V and 0 bases from J, the junction kept 7 bases outside the gene matches. The germline V gene encodes CDR1 LGHNA and CDR2 YNFKEQ.

The V and J genes are TRBV5-4 and TRBJ2-5, with D possibly matching TRBD1 (6 bases). Deletions cut 3 bases from V and 11 bases from J, with 17 bases between. Germline values: CDR1 SGHNT, CDR2 YYREEE (reference sequence). The CDR3 covers 13 residues. The CDR3 bases are TGTGCCAGCAGCTCGGGACATTTCCCTGAGCAGTACTTC. Residues: CASSSGHFPEQYF.

Only a few counts were recorded for this clonotype. CDR3 bases: TGTGCCAGCAGCTTAAACACCCGAGGGACCGATCAGCCCCAGCATTTT. This translates into CASSLNTRGTDQPQHF. The chain recombines TRBV7-9 with TRBJ1-5, with D possibly being TRBD1 (5 bases). V lost 2 bases and J lost 5, with 16 bases in between. In germline, CDR1 is SEHNR, CDR2 FQNEAQ (reference sequence). CDR3 length equals 16 residues.

Note on this clonotype: The final CDR3 position lacks the conserved phenylalanine or tryptophan, pointing to a likely read error. The chain combines TRBV4-3 with TRBJ2-1; D is possibly TRBD2 (5 bases). The length of the CDR3 is 14 residues. V lost 1 base to trimming and J lost 9 bases, with 13 bases between them. Germline CDR1 reads LGHNA; CDR2 reads YSLEER. CDR3 DNA sequence: TGCGCCAGCAGCCAAGTACCAATAGGGAGTGAGCAGTTCTTG. This gives the protein CASSQVPIGSEQFL.

This clonotype was recorded a few times. The gene calls are TRBV5-1 and TRBJ2-1, with D possibly matching TRBD2 (5 bases). Per germline, CDR1 SGHRS and CDR2 YFSETQ. Trimming left V 0 bases short and J 6 bases short, with 19 bases between. CDR3 length: 17 residues. In DNA form, the CDR3 reads TGCGCCAGCAGCTTGGACATACGGGTACGGGGATTCAATGAGCAGTTCTTC. It codes for CASSLDIRVRGFNEQFF. Based on the CDR3 plus reference TRBV5-1 and TRBJ2-1, the full variable domain is KAGVTQTPRYLIKTRGQQVTLSCSPISGHRSVSWYQQTPGQGLQFLFEYFSETQRNKGNFPGRFSGRQFSNSRSEMNVSTLELGDSALYLCASSLDIRVRGFNEQFFGPGTRLTVL.

In the case of this clonotype: One end of the junction varies from germline; a read error may be responsible. The V and J genes are TRBV3-1 and TRBJ1-5; D not resolved. CDR3 size: 15 residues. Germline CDR1 LGHDT, CDR2 YNNKEL (reference sequence). CDR3 sequence: CASSQDPGYNRPQHF. The CDR3 DNA reads as TGTGCCAGCAGCCAAGATCCAGGATACAATCGGCCCCAGCATTTT.